These T cell receptor beta chains were read from a single sample in a study of vaccination and CD4 T cells after COVID-19. TCRdb called the PCR reads again in MiXCR, with one record for every CDR3 protein. The top ten clones hold about 15% of a sample with about 19,000 distinct CDR3 sequences, 53% of them seen once. No antigen has been assigned to these receptors. Specimen: CD4+ T cells from blood, cultured in vitro, collected before SARS-CoV-2 vaccination. The receptors originated from a human donor who had recovered from COVID-19. Both conserved end residues are part of each CDR3. The order of the fields is D gene, J gene, V gene, clone size, CDR3 DNA, CDR3 protein. A D gene is named only where the DNA matches it firmly. Size is stated for part of the rows, as once, few or many counts, or as a class when the clone is expanded.

NA,TRBJ1-5,TRBV6-1,few,TGTGCCAGCAGTCCCTCATGGGGGCAGGGCAATCAGCCCCAGCATTTT,CASSPSWGQGNQPQHF
NA,TRBJ2-1,TRBV6-5,once,TGTGCCAGCAGTTACGGCGGGGGCTGGAGCTCCTACAATGAGCAGTTCTTC,CASSYGGGWSSYNEQFF
TRBD1,TRBJ1-2,TRBV6-2/TRBV6-3,once,TGTGCCAGCTTGAGGGACAGAACTAACTATGGCTACACCTTC,CASLRDRTNYGYTF
NA,TRBJ2-1,TRBV27,NA,TGTGCCAGCAGGTTGGACGGTAGCTCCTACAATGAGCAGTTCTTC,CASRLDGSSYNEQFF
TRBD1,TRBJ1-1,TRBV27,NA,TGTGCCAGCAGTTTAAACAGGGGTCTAAACACTGAAGCTTTCTTT,CASSLNRGLNTEAFF
NA,TRBJ1-2,TRBV7-2,few,TGTGCCAGCAGCTTAGCGGGGGCTGGCTACACCTTC,CASSLAGAGYTF
NA,TRBJ1-2,TRBV7-2,NA,TGTGCCAGCAGCTTAGCAGGGACGGGTAACTATGGCTACACCTTC,CASSLAGTGNYGYTF
TRBD1,TRBJ2-5,TRBV7-6,NA,TGTGCCAGCAGCTTAGTTACAGGGGTGGGAGAGACCCAGTACTTC,CASSLVTGVGETQYF
NA,TRBJ2-3,TRBV7-2,few,TGTGCCAGCAGCAGGGAAACCTCCACAGATACGCAGTATTTT,CASSRETSTDTQYF
TRBD2,TRBJ2-2,TRBV27,NA,TGTGCCAGCAGCAATAGCGGGACTAGGAACACCGGGGAGCTGTTTTTT,CASSNSGTRNTGELFF
TRBD1,TRBJ1-5,TRBV28,NA,TGTGCCAGCAGGGAACAGGGGTTGCGGAATCAGCCCCAGCATTTT,CASREQGLRNQPQHF
TRBD2,TRBJ2-5,TRBV15,few,TGTGCCACCAGCACGCCCCTGGGAGGGGAGACCCAGTACTTC,CATSTPLGGETQYF
NA,TRBJ2-5,TRBV20-1,NA,TGCAGTGCTAGTCGGCAGATTCAAGAGACCCAGTACTTC,CSASRQIQETQYF
TRBD2,TRBJ2-1,TRBV6-5,NA,TGTGCCAGCAGTTACACTATAGCGGGAGTAGGAAATGAGCAGTTCTTC,CASSYTIAGVGNEQFF
TRBD1,TRBJ1-5,TRBV28,NA,TGTGCCAGCAGTTCCGGGACAGGATTATTTCAGCCCCAGCATTTT,CASSSGTGLFQPQHF
TRBD1,TRBJ1-6,TRBV25-1,NA,TGTGCCAGCAGAGCGAAGGGGGCACCTGGTCCTTCACCCCTCCACTTT,CASRAKGAPGPSPLHF
NA,TRBJ2-1,TRBV7-9,NA,TGTGCCAGCAGCTCCCGACTCGACTCCTACAATGAGCAGTTCTTC,CASSSRLDSYNEQFF
TRBD1,TRBJ2-7,TRBV10-3,few,TGTGCCATCAGGGGGACAGGGGGAGACGAGCAGTACTTC,CAIRGTGGDEQYF
NA,TRBJ1-2,TRBV20-1,NA,TGCAGTGCTAGATCTCGGGACCTAAATTATGCTAGCTATGGCTACACCTTC,CSARSRDLNYASYGYTF
TRBD1,TRBJ2-5,TRBV6-2/TRBV6-3,few,TGTGCCAGCAGTTCCGGGACAGGGATAGAGACCCAGTACTTC,CASSSGTGIETQYF
TRBD2,TRBJ2-5,TRBV20-1,NA,TGCAGTGCTAGAGTGAGCGGGGGGGCATCGGAGACCCAGTACTTC,CSARVSGGASETQYF
NA,TRBJ2-4,TRBV28,once,TGTGCCAGCCCACTCGGGCAGGGAGAAAACATTCAGTACTTC,CASPLGQGENIQYF
NA,TRBJ2-4,TRBV20-1,NA,TGCAGTGCCCAGGGTTTTCTAGCCAAAAACATTCAGTACTTC,CSAQGFLAKNIQYF
NA,TRBJ1-2,TRBV6-5,NA,TGTGCCAGCAGTTACCCCCGAACCTCCCAGGACGCGGATGGCTACACCTTC,CASSYPRTSQDADGYTF
TRBD1,TRBJ1-5,TRBV20-1,NA,TGCAGTGCCGATTCCTCTTCAGACAGGGGTCTCAATCAGCCCCAGCATTTT,CSADSSSDRGLNQPQHF
NA,TRBJ2-1,TRBV11-3,NA,TGTGCCAGCAGCTTAGTTGACCCGGGGGAGCAGTTCTTC,CASSLVDPGEQFF
NA,TRBJ1-1,TRBV19,few,TGTGCCAGTAGTATCCGGGGATTCCTCAACACTGAAGCTTTCTTT,CASSIRGFLNTEAFF
TRBD1,TRBJ1-2,TRBV20-1,NA,TGCAGTGCTCCGAGGGGGGACAGGGTCGGATCGGGCTACACCTTC,CSAPRGDRVGSGYTF
NA,TRBJ1-4,TRBV20-1,NA,TGCAGTGCTGGACCTTCCGGCCCAGGACGGGAAAAACTGTTTTTT,CSAGPSGPGREKLFF
NA,TRBJ1-6,TRBV27,NA,TGTGCCAGCAGTTTATCCGGACAGCCCTCACCCCTCCACTTT,CASSLSGQPSPLHF
TRBD1,TRBJ1-5,TRBV19,once,TGTGCCAGTAGTAAAGAGGACAGGACAAATCAGCCCCAGCATTTT,CASSKEDRTNQPQHF
NA,TRBJ1-5,TRBV7-2,NA,TGTGCCAGCAGCCTCCGGGACGCCGGCAATCAGCCCCAGCATTTT,CASSLRDAGNQPQHF
TRBD2,TRBJ2-5,TRBV25-1,once,TGTGCCAGCAGTAAAATAGCGGGAGGAGAGACCCAGTACTTC,CASSKIAGGETQYF
TRBD1,TRBJ1-5,TRBV7-8,few,TGTGCCAGCAGCCCTCGGACAGGGAGATATAGCAATCAGCCCCAGCATTTT,CASSPRTGRYSNQPQHF
TRBD1,TRBJ1-2,TRBV6-2/TRBV6-3,NA,TGTGCCAGCAGTCTTCTGACCGGGACAGTCTATGGCTACACCTTC,CASSLLTGTVYGYTF